These T cell receptor beta chains were read from a single sample in a study of blood T cell repertoires in COVID-19. Assay used: immunoSEQ multiplex PCR; TCRdb lists only in-frame clones, some missing. The data show 110,000 to 150,000 clones, with 86% seen just once and roughly 3.9% held by the top ten. The sequencing sample was made of PBMCs or T cells enriched from blood (not recorded which). These receptors were collected from a middle-aged man who had recovered from COVID-19. Both conserved end residues are trimmed from each CDR3. Each record gives: CDR3 protein, V gene, J gene.

CDR3 protein: ASSQVSSSGNTIY; V gene: TRBV4-1; J gene: TRBJ1-3
CDR3 protein: ASRERGGLGYT; V gene: TRBV9; J gene: TRBJ1-2
CDR3 protein: ASSYPAGEATGELF; V gene: TRBV6-6; J gene: TRBJ2-2
CDR3 protein: ASSQDSAGAYGYT; V gene: TRBV4-1; J gene: TRBJ1-2
CDR3 protein: ASINGNTIY; V gene: TRBV6-5; J gene: TRBJ1-3
CDR3 protein: ASSEPGEGFGYT; V gene: TRBV6-1; J gene: TRBJ1-2
CDR3 protein: ASSDRGRLPQH; V gene: TRBV7-2; J gene: TRBJ1-5
CDR3 protein: ASRSDSGGEKLF; V gene: TRBV5-4; J gene: TRBJ1-4
CDR3 protein: AWSRRVRTEAF; V gene: TRBV30; J gene: TRBJ1-1
CDR3 protein: ASSYRGPEAF; V gene: TRBV7-9; J gene: TRBJ1-1
CDR3 protein: ASRTGSANQPQH; V gene: TRBV28; J gene: TRBJ1-5
CDR3 protein: ATSAGVYQPQH; V gene: TRBV24-1; J gene: TRBJ1-5
CDR3 protein: ASSLQGRNTDTQY; V gene: TRBV5-6; J gene: TRBJ2-3
CDR3 protein: ASSSNRGIRYNEQF; V gene: TRBV28; J gene: TRBJ2-1
CDR3 protein: ASSPLLTSNQPQH; V gene: TRBV28; J gene: TRBJ1-5
CDR3 protein: ASSPVSGTGDTEAF; V gene: TRBV28; J gene: TRBJ1-1
CDR3 protein: ASSLGGTGNYGYT; V gene: TRBV5-8; J gene: TRBJ1-2
CDR3 protein: ATSDPGTGDNEQF; V gene: TRBV24-1; J gene: TRBJ2-1